Shown below are 26 T cell receptor beta chains from a single sample sequenced in a study of OX40 agonist ivuxolimab in advanced cancers. Clones were sequenced by immunoSEQ multiplex PCR, and TCRdb holds only the in-frame ones, with some missing. In the table there are some 100,000 clones, approximately 81% of which are singletons. The material sequenced was CD4+ or CD8+ T cells sorted from blood, taken in a trial of the OX40 agonist ivuxolimab. The receptors were sampled from an adult with an advanced solid tumor such as melanoma, head and neck, liver or kidney cancer.

The J gene is TRBJ1-6, the V gene TRBV7-2; TRBD1 matches 10 bases. Germline V gene data show CDR1 as SGHTA and CDR2 as FQGNSA. V shed 5 bases, J shed 9 bases, and the junction held 10 bases outside the gene matches. The CDR3 spans 16 residues. The CDR3 DNA reads TGTGCCAGCAGCGCCGGGACAGGGGATTTTGGTTCACCCCTCCACTTT. This translates into CASSAGTGDFGSPLHF. The full variable domain, in which reference TRBV7-2 and TRBJ1-6 provide the parts outside the CDR3, is GAGVSQSPSNKVTEKGKDVELRCDPISGHTALYWYRQSLGQGLEFLIYFQGNSAPDKSGLPSDRFSAERTGGSVSTLTIQRTQQEDSAVYLCASSAGTGDFGSPLHFGNGTRLTVT.

The chain has TRBV28 and TRBJ1-1; 8 bases map to TRBD1. The CDR3 spans 14 residues. Per the germline V gene, CDR1 is MDHEN and CDR2 is SYDVKM. Trimming at V came to 10 bases and at J to 5 bases, leaving 12 bases not matched to a gene. CDR3 nucleotide sequence: TGTGCCACCATATCAGGGGGCGCAGGGACTGAAGCTTTCTTT. Protein sequence: CATISGGAGTEAFF.

This sequence joins TRBV15 and TRBJ2-1; D is ambiguous. V was cut by 0 bases and J by 9 bases, with 9 bases left in between. Germline V gives CDR1 LNHNV, CDR2 YYDKDF (reference sequence). The CDR3 loop spans 13 amino acids. As DNA, the CDR3 is TGTGCCACCAGCAGAGAAAGTCGGTCTGAGCAGTTCTTC. It is translated as CATSRESRSEQFF.

The chain links TRBV14 to TRBJ2-2; D gene uncertain. This CDR3 region has 14 residues. CDR1 SGHDN and CDR2 FVKESK come from the germline V gene. With 0 bases removed from V and 3 bases from J, the gap between germline ends came to 5 bases. For the CDR3, the DNA is TGTGCCAGCAGCCAAGACTCATACACCGGGGAGCTGTTTTTT. Protein product: CASSQDSYTGELFF.

The gene calls are TRBV7-2 and TRBJ2-7; D gene uncertain. V was shortened by 3 bases and J by 1 base, with 10 bases between the two germline ends. CDR3 length: 14 amino acids. Looked up from germline, CDR1 is SGHTA and CDR2 is FQGNSA. Here the CDR3 DNA reads TGTGCCAGCAGCTTGGGCTCGGGTTCCTACGAGCAGTACTTC. Translated: CASSLGSGSYEQYF.

In its sample, this clone was seen a few times. The chain recombines TRBV28 with TRBJ1-6, with D unresolved. CDR3 length: 11 amino acids. Trimming removed 3 bases from V and 10 bases from J, with 4 bases in between. CDR1 is MDHEN, CDR2 SYDVKM, per germline. The CDR3 DNA follows: TGTGCCAGCAGTTTCGGGTCACCCCTCCACTTT. Translated: CASSFGSPLHF.

A few counts support this clone. V and J are TRBV5-1 and TRBJ1-1; D might be TRBD1 (6 bases). Deletions cut 6 bases from V and 4 bases from J, with 22 bases between. This CDR3 has 16 amino acids. Germline V gene lookup returns CDR1 SGHRS and CDR2 YFSETQ. CDR3 DNA: TGCGCCAGCACGTCCGGGGGCGGATTCTCAATCACTGAAGCTTTCTTT. This encodes CASTSGGGFSITEAFF.

The V call is TRBV7-3, the J call TRBJ2-3, with 11 bases aligning to TRBD2. The V and J ends lost 3 bases and 1 base, in that order; junction bases with no gene match: 6. The CDR3 extends over 17 amino acids. The germline gives CDR1 SGHTA, CDR2 FQGTGA. CDR3 amino acids: CASSLTSGAHGTDTQYF. The CDR3 nucleotides read TGTGCCAGCAGCTTGACTAGCGGGGCTCATGGCACAGATACGCAGTATTTT.

This clone was recorded only once. The chain recombines TRBV5-1 with TRBJ2-3; 7 bases are a match to TRBD1. The CDR3 sequence is 16 residues long. CDR1 is SGHRS and CDR2 is YFSETQ in the germline V gene. V lost 4 bases, J lost 0 bases, and 8 bases stayed unmatched. Here the CDR3 reads CASSRTGDLSTDTQYF. The DNA of the CDR3 is TGCGCCAGCAGCCGTACAGGGGACCTGAGCACAGATACGCAGTATTTT.

The chain carries TRBV5-1 and TRBJ1-2; 8 nucleotides agree with TRBD1. The germline V gene encodes CDR1 SGHRS and CDR2 YFSETQ. The J segment lost 5 bases and the V segment lost 4 bases, leaving 10 bases of the junction unmatched. The CDR3 consists of 15 residues. CDR3 residues: CASSATGTGVYGYTF. CDR3 nucleotide sequence: TGCGCCAGCAGCGCAACCGGGACAGGAGTTTATGGCTACACCTTC.

This chain connects TRBV28 to TRBJ1-2; possibly TRBD1 for D (5 bases). CDR1 is MDHEN and CDR2 is SYDVKM in the germline V gene. This CDR3 has 13 amino acids. Trimming pared 4 bases from V and 4 bases from J, leaving 10 bases between. In DNA form, the CDR3 reads TGTGCCAGCAGTTATCGGGGCCGCTATGGCTACACCTTC. Protein: CASSYRGRYGYTF.

Only a few counts were recorded for this clone. The rearrangement links TRBV7-2 to TRBJ1-5; 10 bases fit TRBD1. Germline lookup yields CDR1 SGHTA and CDR2 FQGNSA. This CDR3 spans 15 amino acids. The V segment lost 6 bases and the J segment 4 bases; nucleotides outside the gene matches: 6. CDR3 sequence: CASSRSGQGNQPQHF. CDR3 sequence (DNA): TGTGCCAGCAGTCGCTCGGGACAGGGGAATCAGCCCCAGCATTTT.

V usage is TRBV30 and J usage is TRBJ2-5, with unresolved D. Germline CDR1 GTSNPN, CDR2 SVGIG (reference sequence). CDR3 length: 15 amino acids. Between the trimmed V and J ends, which lost 0 bases and 1 base, there was a span of 12 bases. The chain's CDR3 is CAWSVRTGAQETQYF. The CDR3 DNA reads TGTGCCTGGAGTGTACGTACGGGCGCCCAAGAGACCCAGTACTTC.

The gene calls are TRBV4-1 and TRBJ1-2; D uncertain. The V end lost 3 bases, the J end lost 4 bases, and 15 bases lay between the germline ends. The CDR3 runs to 15 residues. Germline V gives CDR1 MGHRA, CDR2 YSYEKL. As DNA, the CDR3 is TGCGCCAGCAGCCAGGTTAGGGAGGTTTCCTATGGCTACACCTTC. This sequence encodes CASSQVREVSYGYTF.

The chain recombines TRBV19 with TRBJ1-2; no clear D. V lost 4 bases to trimming and J lost 4 bases, with 16 bases between them. The CDR3 sequence is 15 residues long. CDR1 LNHDA and CDR2 SQIVND come from the germline V gene (reference sequence). The CDR3 protein is CASSTHLTDLYGYTF. For the CDR3, the DNA is TGTGCCAGTAGTACCCACCTGACTGACCTCTATGGCTACACCTTC.

J is TRBJ2-1 and V is TRBV18; 7 bases line up with TRBD1. Unmatched junction bases numbered 9, after V lost 3 bases and J lost 7 bases. Germline CDR1 reads KGHSH; CDR2 reads LQKENI. The CDR3 runs to 15 residues. DNA of the CDR3: TGTGCCAGCTCACCTCTCCGACAGGGTCCGAATGAGCAGTTCTTC. As protein: CASSPLRQGPNEQFF.

The rearrangement joins TRBV7-2 to TRBJ1-3; D uncertain. The CDR3 loop spans 14 amino acids. V was cut by 1 base and J by 1 base, with 5 bases left in between. Germline V lookup: CDR1 SGHTA, CDR2 FQGNSA. For the CDR3, the DNA is TGTGCCAGCAGCTTAGAACAGTCTGGAAACACCATATATTTT. Translating gives CASSLEQSGNTIYF.

The rearrangement links TRBV29-1 to TRBJ1-5, with 8 bases lining up with TRBD1. CDR1 is SQVTM, CDR2 ANQGSEA, per germline. V shed 6 bases and J 6 bases; nucleotides not matched to a gene: 10. The CDR3 is 14 residues long. CDR3 DNA sequence: TGCAGCGTCCTGGACAGGGACGGGAGTCAGCCCCAGCATTTT. Translating gives CSVLDRDGSQPQHF.

The rearrangement uses TRBV5-1 and TRBJ2-2; D possibly corresponds to TRBD1 (6 bases). The CDR3 has 14 amino acids. Germline loops: CDR1 SGHRS, CDR2 YFSETQ. The germline V and J ends were trimmed by 1 base and 5 bases, with 9 bases remaining between them. The chain's CDR3 is CASSLLQGTGELFF. CDR3 sequence (DNA): TGCGCCAGCAGCTTGTTACAGGGAACCGGGGAGCTGTTTTTT.

CDR3 sequence reads: CASSMGDSGNTIYF. CDR3 DNA sequence: TGTGCCAGCAGTATGGGTGACTCTGGAAACACCATATATTTT. J is TRBJ1-3 and V is TRBV6-5; D not resolved. This CDR3 is 14 amino acids long. Per germline, CDR1 MNHEY and CDR2 SVGAGI. Trimming stripped 5 bases from V and 0 bases from J, with 8 bases between.

This chain connects TRBV5-4 to TRBJ2-5; a possible D gene is TRBD2 (7 bases). The V gene lost 0 bases and the J gene lost 5 bases, with 11 bases spanning the gap. This CDR3 is built from 14 residues. Germline V gives CDR1 SGHNT, CDR2 YYREEE (reference sequence). In DNA, the CDR3 is TGTGCCAGCAGCTTGGGGGGGGGCGGGGAGACCCAGTACTTC. Amino acids: CASSLGGGGETQYF.

The chain has TRBV28 and TRBJ2-5; 8 bases align to TRBD2. The CDR3 extends over 14 amino acids. Germline assignment: CDR1 MDHEN and CDR2 SYDVKM. V shed 6 bases and J 1 base; nucleotides not matched to a gene: 4. Here the CDR3 reads CASSQGLAQETQYF. The CDR3 bases are TGTGCCAGCAGCCAAGGACTAGCCCAAGAGACCCAGTACTTC.

The V and J genes are TRBV5-6 and TRBJ2-2; 7 positions agree with TRBD1. CDR3 length equals 14 residues. Germline lookup yields CDR1 SGHDT and CDR2 YYEEEE. The V and J ends lost 1 base and 6 bases, in that order; junction bases with no gene match: 3. DNA for the CDR3: TGTGCCAGCAGCTTGTCCCAGGGGGCCGGGGAGCTGTTTTTT. Translated, it gives CASSLSQGAGELFF.

The genes are TRBV4-2 and TRBJ1-3; D is uncertain. The CDR3 loop spans 16 amino acids. Trimming removed 3 bases from V and 2 bases from J, with 14 bases in between. Germline V gene lookup returns CDR1 LGHNA and CDR2 YNFKEQ. CDR3 loop: CASSQSGKLTGNTIYF. The CDR3 nucleotides read TGTGCCAGCAGCCAGAGCGGAAAACTTACTGGAAACACCATATATTTT.

The V gene is TRBV6-6, the J gene TRBJ2-1; no firm D call. Germline V gives CDR1 MNHNY, CDR2 SVGAGI (reference sequence). V was shortened by 6 bases and J by 8 bases, with 11 bases between the two germline ends. This CDR3 has 12 residues. The CDR3 DNA is TGTGCCAGCAGCCCTGCTAAGTATGAGCAGTTCTTC. Translation: CASSPAKYEQFF.

The genes are TRBV7-2 and TRBJ2-5; unclear D gene. Germline CDR1 is SGHTA and CDR2 is FQGNSA. Trimming pared 5 bases from V and 5 bases from J, leaving 18 bases between. The CDR3 has 15 residues. CDR3 amino acids: CASSRPDVGLETQYF. CDR3 nucleotides: TGTGCCAGCAGCCGTCCTGATGTGGGATTGGAGACCCAGTACTTC.